A single sample is the source of the 10 T cell receptor beta chains below, sequenced in a study of blood T cell repertoires in COVID-19 (dated by TCRdb to 2020 to 2022). The library was obtained by the immunoSEQ multiplex PCR assay. TCRdb retrieved this table from immuneACCESS and kept in-frame rearrangements only. Not all clones are present; in checked studies, unresolved V genes account for under half, and no reason is known for the remainder. A total of under 200,000 clones appear in this sample, about 85% of them only once. The ten most abundant clones make up around 1.1% of the sample. The sequenced material came from peripheral blood. These TCRs come from a man in his forties with acute or convalescent COVID-19.

This chain connects TRBV30 to TRBJ1-2; a weak D match, TRBD1 (6 bases). The CDR3 is 12 amino acids. The germline V gene has CDR1 GTSNPN and CDR2 SVGIG (reference sequence). V was shortened by 6 bases and J by 8 bases, with 16 bases between the two germline ends. The chain's CDR3 is CACPSGGQGYTF. The CDR3 DNA reads TGTGCCTGCCCCTCCGGGGGGCAAGGCTACACCTTC.

V is TRBV10-3 and J is TRBJ2-3; 10 bases fit TRBD1. This CDR3 has 18 amino acids. Germline V gene sequence: CDR1 ENHRY, CDR2 SYGVKD. V was pared by 5 bases and J by 5 bases, with 16 bases of the junction left unmatched. This CDR3 is CAISPGQGISAFIDTQYF. The CDR3 region has the DNA TGTGCCATCAGTCCGGGACAGGGGATTTCCGCGTTCATAGATACGCAGTATTTT.

The CDR3 is CATSRDRVAGLFF. CDR3 nucleotides: TGTGCCACCAGCAGAGATAGAGTGGCGGGACTGTTTTTT. The chain joins TRBV15 to TRBJ1-4, with D hard to call. From germline, CDR1 is LNHNV and CDR2 YYDKDF (reference sequence). The V and J ends lost 0 bases and 13 bases respectively, with 12 bases between them. This CDR3 spans 13 amino acids.

This clone has just a few counts. Other DNA sequences in the same sample also yield this CDR3. The CDR3 spells CASSQADRENTEAFF. The CDR3 bases are TGCGCCAGCAGCCAAGCCGACAGGGAGAACACTGAAGCTTTCTTT. The rearrangement uses TRBV4-1 and TRBJ1-1, with 7 bases aligning to TRBD1. The J segment lost 1 base and the V segment lost 1 base, leaving 3 bases of the junction unmatched. This CDR3 is built from 15 residues. Germline assignment: CDR1 MGHRA and CDR2 YSYEKL.

V gene TRBV10-2 combines with J gene TRBJ2-7; 8 bases fit TRBD1. The length of the CDR3 is 14 residues. V was clipped by 0 bases and J by 9 bases; unmatched bases: 7. Germline loops: CDR1 WSHSY, CDR2 SAAADI. The CDR3 DNA is TGCGCCAGCAGTGAGTCCGTCAGGGGGCTGTGGCAGTACTTC. Protein: CASSESVRGLWQYF.

This rearrangement joins TRBV19 to TRBJ1-5, with a weak D call TRBD1 (6 bases). The CDR3 is 15 amino acids. With 3 bases removed from V and 3 bases from J, the gap between germline ends came to 12 bases. Germline lookup yields CDR1 LNHDA and CDR2 SQIVND (reference sequence). Written as DNA, the CDR3 is TGTGCCAGTAGTATGACCCAGGGGTACAATCAGCCCCAGCATTTT. Amino acid sequence: CASSMTQGYNQPQHF.

This clone was counted a few times. The chain employs TRBV5-5 and TRBJ2-7, with TRBD1 matching over 7 bases. Looked up from germline, CDR1 is SGHKS and CDR2 is YYEKEE (reference sequence). Losses at the gene ends were 2 bases for V and 5 bases for J; bases not matched to a gene: 4. CDR3 length: 13 amino acids. CDR3 bases: TGTGCCAGCAGCTTTAAGGGGGCAGACGAGCAGTACTTC. It codes for CASSFKGADEQYF.

This chain joins TRBV28 and TRBJ1-2; D unresolved. Trimming stripped 10 bases from V and 2 bases from J, with 17 bases between. The CDR3 contains 14 residues. The germline V gene encodes CDR1 MDHEN and CDR2 SYDVKM. This CDR3 is CATLYTGLNYGYTF. CDR3 in DNA: TGTGCCACCCTTTATACGGGATTGAACTATGGCTACACCTTC.

This chain connects TRBV4-2 to TRBJ1-5; TRBD1 matches 7 bases. The CDR3 has 16 amino acids. With V trimmed by 0 bases and J by 4 bases, 6 bases remained unmatched. CDR1 is LGHNA, CDR2 YNFKEQ, per germline. The chain's CDR3 is CASSQEGTARNQPQHF. The CDR3 DNA sequence: TGTGCCAGCAGCCAAGAAGGGACAGCGAGAAATCAGCCCCAGCATTTT.

Concerning this clone: One end of the junction varies from germline; a read error may be responsible. The chain uses TRBV2 and TRBJ2-3, with D tentatively TRBD2 (7 bases). The CDR3 runs 14 residues. Germline V gives CDR1 SNHLY, CDR2 FYNNEI. The CDR3 DNA reads as TGTGCCAGCAGTGAAGCTCACCGCGGGGGCGTGCTACAATGG. This translates into CASSEAHRGGVLQW.